Following are 18 T cell receptor beta chains from one sample sequenced in a study of technical replicates of blood from a few donors. The table came from immunoSEQ multiplex PCR; TCRdb's copy has only in-frame clones and leaves some out. The repertoire has around 79,000 clones, roughly nine tenths of them found once; the top ten carry less than 0.3%. Sequenced input: T cells isolated from PBMCs. The receptors were sampled from a human donor in good health.

This CDR3 is CASSQVGRGVETQYF. The CDR3 nucleotides are TGCGCCAGCAGCCAAGTCGGGAGGGGGGTTGAGACCCAGTACTTC. The chain combines TRBV4-1 with TRBJ2-5; 8 positions match TRBD2. The CDR3 is 15 residues long. The germline gives CDR1 MGHRA, CDR2 YSYEKL. After removal of 1 base from V and 5 bases from J, the junction contained 6 bases not matched to a gene.

The chain joins TRBV18 to TRBJ1-5, with D unclear. The CDR3 runs 15 residues. CDR1 is KGHSH and CDR2 is LQKENI in the germline V gene. The germline V and J ends were trimmed by 0 bases and 6 bases, with 12 bases remaining between them. The CDR3 bases are TGTGCCAGCTCACCACCGGGCAATTTGCTTCAGCCCCAGCATTTT. Translation: CASSPPGNLLQPQHF.

The rearrangement joins TRBV9 to TRBJ1-6; TRBD1 agrees at 10 bases. Unmatched junction bases numbered 10, after V lost 0 bases and J lost 7 bases. This CDR3 has 18 residues. CDR1 and CDR2 from the germline V gene are SGDLS and YYNGEE. The DNA for the CDR3 is TGTGCCAGCAGCGTAGTCGCGGTGGGGACAGGGGTAAATTCACCCCTCCACTTT. Its protein product is CASSVVAVGTGVNSPLHF. Variable domain in full (rest from reference TRBV9 and TRBJ1-6): DSGVTQTPKHLITATGQRVTLRCSPRSGDLSVYWYQQSLDQGLQFLIQYYNGEERAKGNILERFSAQQFPDLHSELNLSSLELGDSALYFCASSVVAVGTGVNSPLHFGNGTRLTVT.

The J gene is TRBJ2-1, the V gene TRBV18, with 7 bases that match TRBD2. CDR1 and CDR2 from the germline V gene are KGHSH and LQKENI. The V and J ends lost 2 bases and 6 bases, in that order; junction bases with no gene match: 10. This CDR3 contains 16 residues. Here the CDR3 DNA reads TGTGCCAGCTCACCAATGAGGGCGGGAGCGTCCAATGAGCAGTTCTTC. Protein sequence: CASSPMRAGASNEQFF.

V usage is TRBV29-1 and J usage is TRBJ2-5; no firm D call. Trimming left V 4 bases short and J 3 bases short, with 9 bases between. The germline V gene encodes CDR1 SQVTM and CDR2 ANQGSEA. This CDR3 is built from 12 residues. Here the CDR3 reads CSVVGLEETQYF. The CDR3 coding sequence is TGCAGCGTTGTCGGGTTAGAAGAGACCCAGTACTTC.

This clone was observed once. This rearrangement joins TRBV9 to TRBJ2-2; 8 bases line up with TRBD1. The V segment lost 2 bases and the J segment 4 bases; nucleotides outside the gene matches: 1. Germline lookup yields CDR1 SGDLS and CDR2 YYNGEE. The CDR3 has 14 residues. CDR3 sequence: CASSVTGGTGELFF. In nucleotides, the CDR3 is TGTGCCAGCAGCGTTACAGGGGGCACCGGGGAGCTGTTTTTT.

This clone is a singleton in its sample. V and J are TRBV27 and TRBJ2-7; D unresolved. Trimming shortened V by 0 bases and J by 3 bases, and 6 bases separated the two germline ends. CDR1 is MNHEY, CDR2 SMNVEV, per germline (reference sequence). The CDR3 contains 13 residues. This CDR3 reads CASSLSQFYEQYF. Written as DNA, the CDR3 is TGTGCCAGCAGTTTATCGCAGTTCTACGAGCAGTACTTC.

The V gene is TRBV30, the J gene TRBJ2-3; 7 nucleotides align to TRBD2. The germline CDR1 and CDR2 sequences are GTSNPN and SVGIG (reference sequence). With V trimmed by 4 bases and J by 1 base, 2 bases remained unmatched. This CDR3 has 13 amino acids. Here the CDR3 reads CAWTAGGTDTQYF. The CDR3, as DNA: TGTGCCTGGACTGCGGGGGGCACAGATACGCAGTATTTT. The whole variable domain, filled in from reference TRBV30 and TRBJ2-3, reads SQTIHQWPATLVQPVGSPLSLECTVEGTSNPNLYWYRQAAGRGLQLLFYSVGIGQISSEVPQNLSASRPQDRQFILSSKKLLLSDSGFYLCAWTAGGTDTQYFGPGTRLTVL.

This clone was picked up a small number of times. The genes are TRBV4-1 and TRBJ2-7, with D tentatively TRBD2 (5 bases). Trimming removed 0 bases from V and 2 bases from J, with 20 bases in between. This CDR3 has 18 residues. Germline V gene data show CDR1 as MGHRA and CDR2 as YSYEKL. The chain's CDR3 is CASSQDPREGRITYEQYF. The CDR3 DNA follows: TGCGCCAGCAGCCAAGATCCGAGGGAAGGCCGGATCACCTACGAGCAGTACTTC.

This chain links TRBV5-6 with TRBJ1-6; D perhaps matches TRBD1 (6 bases). CDR1 is SGHDT, CDR2 YYEEEE, per germline. Trimming cost V 4 bases and J 4 bases, with 12 bases left between them. The CDR3 is 15 amino acids. The chain's CDR3 is CASSPATGYNSPLHF. CDR3 coding DNA: TGTGCCAGCAGCCCGGCGACAGGATATAATTCACCCCTCCACTTT. Combining the CDR3 with reference TRBV5-6 and TRBJ1-6 gives the whole variable domain DAGVTQSPTHLIKTRGQQVTLRCSPKSGHDTVSWYQQALGQGPQFIFQYYEEEERQRGNFPDRFSGHQFPNYSSELNVNALLLGDSALYLCASSPATGYNSPLHFGNGTRLTVT.

The chain combines TRBV30 with TRBJ1-5; no firm D call. V was pared by 3 bases and J by 0 bases, with 12 bases between. This CDR3 comprises 15 residues. Germline V gene data show CDR1 as GTSNPN and CDR2 as SVGIG (reference sequence). CDR3 sequence (DNA): TGTGCCTGGAGCAGTCTGTACAGTAGCAATCAGCCCCAGCATTTT. The encoded protein is CAWSSLYSSNQPQHF.

J is TRBJ1-1 and V is TRBV6-4; 8 bases map to TRBD1. The V and J ends lost 4 bases and 0 bases, in that order; junction bases with no gene match: 4. Germline V gene data show CDR1 as MRHNA and CDR2 as SNTAGT. The CDR3 is 15 amino acids. CDR3: CASSAADRVNTEAFF. The CDR3 DNA follows: TGTGCCAGCAGTGCCGCGGACAGGGTGAACACTGAAGCTTTCTTT.

This clone was picked up a small number of times. The V gene is TRBV20-1, the J gene TRBJ1-1; D gene unclear. Trimming removed 2 bases at V and 7 bases at J, with 8 bases between. Germline CDR1 is DFQATT and CDR2 is SNEGSKA (reference sequence). The CDR3 is 11 residues long. CDR3 amino acids: CSARLTSEAFF. The CDR3 region has the DNA TGCAGTGCTAGACTCACCAGTGAAGCTTTCTTT.

This chain uses TRBV5-6 with TRBJ2-7; D uncertain. The germline CDR1 and CDR2 sequences are SGHDT and YYEEEE. This CDR3 is 16 amino acids long. The V end lost 0 bases, the J end lost 2 bases, and 15 bases lay between the germline ends. The CDR3 DNA is TGTGCCAGCAGCTTGGCTATTTTTACGGGTACCTACGAGCAGTACTTC. It specifies CASSLAIFTGTYEQYF.

The chain has TRBV5-1 and TRBJ2-1, with D maybe TRBD1 (6 bases). Looked up from germline, CDR1 is SGHRS and CDR2 is YFSETQ. Trimming shortened V by 0 bases and J by 6 bases, and 7 bases separated the two germline ends. The CDR3 covers 13 residues. CDR3 nucleotide sequence: TGCGCCAGCAGCTTGGGGGGGCTCAATGAGCAGTTCTTC. Translating it yields CASSLGGLNEQFF.

This rearrangement joins TRBV5-6 to TRBJ2-3; 8 positions match TRBD1. This CDR3 has 19 amino acids. Per germline, CDR1 SGHDT and CDR2 YYEEEE. The ends lost 4 bases at V and 1 base at J; junction bases unmatched: 17. CDR3 sequence: CASSLDIIGQGEGTDTQYF. CDR3 nucleotide sequence: TGTGCCAGCAGCCTTGACATAATAGGACAGGGAGAAGGCACAGATACGCAGTATTTT.

V and J are TRBV5-1 and TRBJ1-1; D is possibly TRBD1 (5 bases). Germline CDR1 reads SGHRS; CDR2 reads YFSETQ. The CDR3 is made up of 14 amino acids. The V gene lost 1 base and the J gene lost 6 bases, with 13 bases spanning the gap. The CDR3 loop reads CASSLYQGMSEAFF. The CDR3 bases are TGCGCCAGCAGCTTGTACCAGGGAATGTCTGAAGCTTTCTTT.

This chain connects TRBV7-6 to TRBJ1-1; no reliable D call. V lost 5 bases and J lost 5, with 18 bases in between. The length of the CDR3 is 15 residues. Per germline, CDR1 SGHVS and CDR2 FNYEAQ. CDR3 DNA: TGTGCCAGCAGCCCTGTGGGGTCCGGAGGGACTGAAGCTTTCTTT. Its translation: CASSPVGSGGTEAFF.